The 5 T cell receptor beta chains below were found in one sample sequenced in a study of cytomegalovirus exposure and HLA in healthy donors. PCR involved 60 Vbeta and 13 Jbeta primers. TCRdb's copy holds only in-frame clones and misses some; the assay was immunoSEQ multiplex PCR. The sample records 100,000 to 150,000 clones, around 84% being singletons. The sequencing sample was made of PBMCs. The receptors originated from a woman under 30 in good health and CMV-seropositive.

The V call is TRBV10-3, the J call TRBJ2-7; D is possibly TRBD1 (5 bases). Looked up from germline, CDR1 is ENHRY and CDR2 is SYGVKD. The CDR3 runs 13 residues. V was trimmed by 7 bases and J by 1 base, leaving 11 bases between them. This CDR3 reads CAITADKSYEQYF. Written as DNA, the CDR3 is TGTGCCATCACCGCGGACAAATCCTACGAGCAGTACTTC.

V gene TRBV28 combines with J gene TRBJ2-3, with TRBD2 as a possible D gene (6 bases). The ends were cut back, 8 bases at V and 2 bases at J, with 14 bases in the middle. Germline-derived CDR1 and CDR2 are MDHEN and SYDVKM. The CDR3 extends over 14 amino acids. The CDR3 nucleotides are TGTGCCAGCGCACTAGCCTTCCCCACAGATACGCAGTATTTT. This gives the protein CASALAFPTDTQYF.

This sequence joins TRBV9 and TRBJ2-1; 9 positions match TRBD2. V shed 2 bases, J shed 0 bases, and the junction held 3 bases outside the gene matches. The CDR3 is made up of 16 amino acids. Germline loops: CDR1 SGDLS, CDR2 YYNGEE. CDR3 coding DNA: TGTGCCAGCAGCGTTAATAGCGGGGGCTCCTACAATGAGCAGTTCTTC. The encoded protein is CASSVNSGGSYNEQFF. Complete variable domain (other parts from reference TRBV9 and TRBJ2-1): DSGVTQTPKHLITATGQRVTLRCSPRSGDLSVYWYQQSLDQGLQFLIQYYNGEERAKGNILERFSAQQFPDLHSELNLSSLELGDSALYFCASSVNSGGSYNEQFFGPGTRLTVL.

The rearrangement links TRBV7-2 to TRBJ2-3; possibly TRBD1 for D (5 bases). V was shortened by 5 bases and J by 4 bases, with 16 bases between the two germline ends. Germline CDR1 SGHTA, CDR2 FQGNSA. The CDR3 runs 15 residues. The CDR3 is CASSPQSREADTQYF. DNA of the CDR3: TGTGCCAGCAGCCCACAAAGCAGGGAAGCAGATACGCAGTATTTT.

The J gene is TRBJ1-1, the V gene TRBV4-1; possibly TRBD1 for D (6 bases). Germline V gives CDR1 MGHRA, CDR2 YSYEKL. Trimming removed 1 base at V and 3 bases at J, with 12 bases between. The CDR3 runs 15 residues. CDR3 sequence reads: CASSQVRTVHTEAFF. The CDR3 nucleotides read TGCGCCAGCAGCCAAGTACGGACAGTCCACACTGAAGCTTTCTTT.